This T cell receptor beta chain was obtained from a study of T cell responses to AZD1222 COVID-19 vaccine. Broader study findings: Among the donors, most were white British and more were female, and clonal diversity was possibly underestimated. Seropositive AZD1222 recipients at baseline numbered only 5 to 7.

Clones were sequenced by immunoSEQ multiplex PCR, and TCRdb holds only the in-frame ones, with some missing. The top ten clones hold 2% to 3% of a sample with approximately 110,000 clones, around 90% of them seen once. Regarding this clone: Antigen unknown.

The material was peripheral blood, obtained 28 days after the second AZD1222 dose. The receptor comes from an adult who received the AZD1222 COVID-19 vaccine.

CDR3 region: CASSFPGTNTEAFF. The CDR3 region has the DNA TGTGCCAGCAGTTTCCCGGGAACGAACACTGAAGCTTTCTTT. J is TRBJ1-1 and V is TRBV28; no clear D. There are 14 residues in the CDR3. Per germline, CDR1 MDHEN and CDR2 SYDVKM. Trimming removed 3 bases at V and 1 base at J, with 9 bases between. Based on the CDR3 plus reference TRBV28 and TRBJ1-1, the full variable domain is DVKVTQSSRYLVKRTGEKVFLECVQDMDHENMFWYRQDPGLGLRLIYFSYDVKMKEKGDIPEGYSVSREKKERFSLILESASTNQTSMYLCASSFPGTNTEAFFGQGTRLTVV.